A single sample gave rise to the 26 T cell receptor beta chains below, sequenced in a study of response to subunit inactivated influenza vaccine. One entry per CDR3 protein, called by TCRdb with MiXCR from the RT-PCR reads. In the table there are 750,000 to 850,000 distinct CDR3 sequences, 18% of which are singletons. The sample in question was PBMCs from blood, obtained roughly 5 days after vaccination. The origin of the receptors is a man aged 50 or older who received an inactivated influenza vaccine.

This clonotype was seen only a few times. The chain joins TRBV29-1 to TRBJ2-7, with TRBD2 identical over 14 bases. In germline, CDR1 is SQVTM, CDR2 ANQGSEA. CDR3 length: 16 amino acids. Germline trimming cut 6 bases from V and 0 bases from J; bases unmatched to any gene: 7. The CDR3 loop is CSVEGLAGVPSYEQYF. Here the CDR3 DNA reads TGCAGCGTCGAGGGACTAGCGGGAGTCCCCTCCTACGAGCAGTACTTC.

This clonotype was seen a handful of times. The chain's CDR3 is CASSLYPALRVTDTQYF. DNA for the CDR3: TGCGCCAGCAGCTTGTATCCAGCCCTAAGGGTCACAGATACGCAGTATTTT. The chain recombines TRBV5-1 with TRBJ2-3; no definite D call. The germline V and J ends were trimmed by 1 base and 2 bases, with 17 bases remaining between them. This CDR3 region has 17 residues. The germline V gene has CDR1 SGHRS and CDR2 YFSETQ.

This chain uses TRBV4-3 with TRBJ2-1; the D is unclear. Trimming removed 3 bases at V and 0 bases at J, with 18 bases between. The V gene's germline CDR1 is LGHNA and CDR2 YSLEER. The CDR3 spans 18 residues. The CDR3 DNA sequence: TGCGCCAGCAGCCACCTCTCCCACGAGCCGAGCTCCTACAATGAGCAGTTCTTC. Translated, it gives CASSHLSHEPSSYNEQFF.

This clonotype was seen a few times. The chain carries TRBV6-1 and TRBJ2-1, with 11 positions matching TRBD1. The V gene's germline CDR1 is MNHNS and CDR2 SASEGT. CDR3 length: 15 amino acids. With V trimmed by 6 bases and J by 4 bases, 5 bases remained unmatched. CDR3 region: CASSGQGAQYNEQFF. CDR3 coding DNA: TGTGCCAGCAGCGGACAGGGGGCTCAGTACAATGAGCAGTTCTTC.

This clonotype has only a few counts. The CDR3 bases are TGCAGTGCTAGAGTTGCGGGAGGGCCGCCTGAGCAGTTCTTC. It translates to CSARVAGGPPEQFF. The chain is built from TRBV20-1 and TRBJ2-1; 9 positions match TRBD2. This CDR3 region has 14 residues. Germline loops: CDR1 DFQATT, CDR2 SNEGSKA (reference sequence). The trim removed 1 base at V and 9 bases at J, leaving 7 bases unmatched.

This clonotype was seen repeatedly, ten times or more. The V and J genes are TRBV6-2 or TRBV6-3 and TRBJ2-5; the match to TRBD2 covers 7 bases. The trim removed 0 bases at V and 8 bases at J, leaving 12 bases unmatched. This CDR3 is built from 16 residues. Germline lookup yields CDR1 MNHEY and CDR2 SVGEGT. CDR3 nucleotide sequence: TGTGCCAGCAGTTACTCGACCGGGACTACCGACTTCACCCAGTACTTC. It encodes CASSYSTGTTDFTQYF.

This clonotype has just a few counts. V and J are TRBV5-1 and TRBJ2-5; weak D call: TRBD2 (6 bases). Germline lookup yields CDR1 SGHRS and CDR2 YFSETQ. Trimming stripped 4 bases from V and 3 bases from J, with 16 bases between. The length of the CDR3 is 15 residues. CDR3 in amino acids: CASSITGTGEETQYF. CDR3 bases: TGCGCCAGCAGCATTACCGGGACTGGCGAAGAGACCCAGTACTTC.

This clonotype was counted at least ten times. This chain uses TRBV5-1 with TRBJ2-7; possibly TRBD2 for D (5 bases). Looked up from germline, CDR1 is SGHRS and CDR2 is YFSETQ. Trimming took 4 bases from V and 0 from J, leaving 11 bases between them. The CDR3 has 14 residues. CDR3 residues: CASSPRGFSYEQYF. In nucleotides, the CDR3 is TGCGCCAGCAGCCCCCGAGGGTTCTCCTACGAGCAGTACTTC.

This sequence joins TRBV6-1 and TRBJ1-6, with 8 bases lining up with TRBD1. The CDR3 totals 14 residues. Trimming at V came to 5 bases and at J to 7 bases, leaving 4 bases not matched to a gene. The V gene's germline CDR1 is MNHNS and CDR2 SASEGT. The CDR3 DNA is TGTGCCAGCAGTATGGACAGGGCGAATTCACCCCTCCACTTT. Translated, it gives CASSMDRANSPLHF.

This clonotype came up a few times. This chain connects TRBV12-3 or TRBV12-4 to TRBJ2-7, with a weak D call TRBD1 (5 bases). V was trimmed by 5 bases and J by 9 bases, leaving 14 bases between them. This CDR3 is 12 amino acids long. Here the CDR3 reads CASSVTASGQYF. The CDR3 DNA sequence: TGTGCCAGCAGTGTGACAGCTTCGGGGCAGTACTTC.

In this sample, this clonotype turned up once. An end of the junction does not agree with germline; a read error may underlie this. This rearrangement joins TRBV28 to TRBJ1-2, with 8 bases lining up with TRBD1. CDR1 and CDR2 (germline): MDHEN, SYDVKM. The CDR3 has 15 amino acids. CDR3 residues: CASSLEQGANYGYTF. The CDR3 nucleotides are TGTGCCAGCAGTTTAGAGCAGGGGGCTAATTATGGCTACACCTTC.

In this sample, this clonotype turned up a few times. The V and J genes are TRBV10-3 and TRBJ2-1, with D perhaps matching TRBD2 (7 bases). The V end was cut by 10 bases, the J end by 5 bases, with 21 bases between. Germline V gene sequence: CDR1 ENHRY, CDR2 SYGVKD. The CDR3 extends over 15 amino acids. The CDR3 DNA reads TGTGCCACGTCCCCGCCCGGGGGGCTACACAATGAGCAGTTCTTC. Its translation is CATSPPGGLHNEQFF.

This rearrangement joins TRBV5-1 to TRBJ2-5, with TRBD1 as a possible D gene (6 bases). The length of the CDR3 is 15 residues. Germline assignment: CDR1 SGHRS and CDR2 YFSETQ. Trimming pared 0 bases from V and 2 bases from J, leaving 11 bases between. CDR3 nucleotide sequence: TGCGCCAGCAGCTTGGGGACAGATAGACAAGAGACCCAGTACTTC. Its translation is CASSLGTDRQETQYF.

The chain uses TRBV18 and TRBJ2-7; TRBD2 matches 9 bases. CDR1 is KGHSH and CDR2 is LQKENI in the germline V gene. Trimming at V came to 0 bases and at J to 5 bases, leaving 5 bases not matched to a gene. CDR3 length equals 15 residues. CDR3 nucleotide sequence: TGTGCCAGCTCACCACCAAGCGGGAGGTATAACGAGCAGTACTTC. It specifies CASSPPSGRYNEQYF.

CDR3 loop: CASTKNGVSTDTQYF. CDR3 DNA sequence: TGTGCCAGCACTAAGAACGGGGTGAGCACAGATACGCAGTATTTT. The rearrangement uses TRBV7-2 and TRBJ2-3; D may be TRBD2 (5 bases). Germline loops: CDR1 SGHTA, CDR2 FQGNSA. This CDR3 is built from 15 residues. V lost 7 bases and J 0 bases, leaving 14 bases between the germline ends. The full variable domain, rest sourced from reference TRBV7-2 and TRBJ2-3, is GAGVSQSPSNKVTEKGKDVELRCDPISGHTALYWYRQSLGQGLEFLIYFQGNSAPDKSGLPSDRFSAERTGGSVSTLTIQRTQQEDSAVYLCASTKNGVSTDTQYFGPGTRLTVL.

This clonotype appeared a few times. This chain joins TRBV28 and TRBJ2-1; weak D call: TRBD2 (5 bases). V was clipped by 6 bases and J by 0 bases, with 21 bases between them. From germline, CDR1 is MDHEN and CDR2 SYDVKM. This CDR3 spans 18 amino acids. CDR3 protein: CASRIRDYRRSSYNEQFF. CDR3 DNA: TGTGCCAGCAGGATCCGTGACTACCGAAGAAGCTCCTACAATGAGCAGTTCTTC. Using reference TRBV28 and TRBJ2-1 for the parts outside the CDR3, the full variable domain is DVKVTQSSRYLVKRTGEKVFLECVQDMDHENMFWYRQDPGLGLRLIYFSYDVKMKEKGDIPEGYSVSREKKERFSLILESASTNQTSMYLCASRIRDYRRSSYNEQFFGPGTRLTVL.

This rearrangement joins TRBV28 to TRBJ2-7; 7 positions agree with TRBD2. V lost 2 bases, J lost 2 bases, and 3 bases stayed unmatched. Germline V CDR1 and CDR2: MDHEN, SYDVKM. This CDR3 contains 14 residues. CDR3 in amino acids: CASSLVTSPYEQYF. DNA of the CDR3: TGTGCCAGCAGTTTAGTGACTAGCCCCTACGAGCAGTACTTC.

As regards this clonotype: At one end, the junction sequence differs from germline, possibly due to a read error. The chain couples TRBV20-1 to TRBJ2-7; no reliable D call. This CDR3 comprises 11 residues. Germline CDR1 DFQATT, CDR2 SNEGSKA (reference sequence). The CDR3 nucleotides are TGCAGTGCTCGAGAACGCTACGAGCAGTACTTC. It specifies CSARERYEQYF.

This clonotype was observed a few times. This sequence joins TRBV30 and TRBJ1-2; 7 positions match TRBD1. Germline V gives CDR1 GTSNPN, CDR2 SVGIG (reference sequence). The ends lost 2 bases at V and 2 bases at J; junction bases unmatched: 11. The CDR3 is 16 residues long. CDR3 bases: TGTGCCTGGAGTATTAGGGGGCGCGGGAGGAACTATGGCTACACCTTC. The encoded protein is CAWSIRGRGRNYGYTF.

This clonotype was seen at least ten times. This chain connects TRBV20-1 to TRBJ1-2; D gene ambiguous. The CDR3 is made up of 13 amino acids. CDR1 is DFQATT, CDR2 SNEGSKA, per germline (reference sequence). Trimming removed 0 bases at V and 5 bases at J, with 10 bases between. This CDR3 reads CSARDGLGYGYTF. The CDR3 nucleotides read TGCAGTGCTAGAGATGGGTTGGGATATGGCTACACCTTC.

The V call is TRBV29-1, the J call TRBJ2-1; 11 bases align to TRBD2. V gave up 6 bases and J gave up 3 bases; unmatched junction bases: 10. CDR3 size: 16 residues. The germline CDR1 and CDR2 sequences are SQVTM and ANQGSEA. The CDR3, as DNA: TGCAGCGTCCCCGGGACTAGCGGTCATGTCTACAATGAGCAGTTCTTC. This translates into CSVPGTSGHVYNEQFF.

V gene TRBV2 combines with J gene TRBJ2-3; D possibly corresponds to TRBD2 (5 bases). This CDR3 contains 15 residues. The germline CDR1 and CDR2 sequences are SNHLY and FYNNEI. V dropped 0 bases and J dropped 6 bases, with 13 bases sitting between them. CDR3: CASSEAASRDDTQYF. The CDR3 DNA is TGTGCCAGCAGTGAAGCGGCTAGCCGGGATGATACGCAGTATTTT.

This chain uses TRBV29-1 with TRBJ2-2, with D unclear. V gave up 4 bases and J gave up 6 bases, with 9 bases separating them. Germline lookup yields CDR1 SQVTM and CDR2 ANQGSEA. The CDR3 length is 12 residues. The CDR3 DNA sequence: TGCAGCGTTGGAGGCGGCGCCGGGGAGCTGTTTTTT. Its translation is CSVGGGAGELFF.

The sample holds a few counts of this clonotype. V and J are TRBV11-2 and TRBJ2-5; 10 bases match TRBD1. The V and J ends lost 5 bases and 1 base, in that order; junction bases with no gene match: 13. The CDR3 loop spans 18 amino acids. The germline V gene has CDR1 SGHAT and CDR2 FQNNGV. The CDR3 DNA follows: TGTGCCAGCAGCAAAACCGGGACAGGGGTTGGTAGCCAAGAGACCCAGTACTTC. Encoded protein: CASSKTGTGVGSQETQYF.

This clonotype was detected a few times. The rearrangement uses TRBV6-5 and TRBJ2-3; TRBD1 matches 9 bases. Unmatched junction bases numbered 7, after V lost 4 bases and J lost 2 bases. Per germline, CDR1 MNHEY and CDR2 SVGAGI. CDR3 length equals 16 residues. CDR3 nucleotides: TGTGCCAGCAGTTGGGGGACAGGGCGGTTCACAGATACGCAGTATTTT. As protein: CASSWGTGRFTDTQYF.

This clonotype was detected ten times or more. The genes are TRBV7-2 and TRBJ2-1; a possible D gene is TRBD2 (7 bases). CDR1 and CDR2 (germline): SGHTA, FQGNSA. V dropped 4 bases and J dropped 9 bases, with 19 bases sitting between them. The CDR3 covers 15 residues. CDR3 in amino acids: CASSSPAGGPGEQFF. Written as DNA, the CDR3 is TGTGCCAGCAGCTCCCCTGCCGGGGGGCCCGGTGAGCAGTTCTTC.